Below are 15 T cell receptor beta chains sequenced from a single sample in a study of low-dose radiotherapy and immunotherapy resistance in tumors. TRAV- and TRBV-specific primers primed first-strand cDNA, covering alpha and beta chains. A constant-region primer paired with the V-primer adapter amplified TCRs over approximately 19 PCR cycles. TCRdb reprocessed the reads via MiXCR and lists one record per CDR3 protein. The sample lists tens of thousands of distinct CDR3 sequences, about 26% seen once, with about 6.6% in the top ten. Time point noted: before trial treatment. The specimen comprised PBMCs, sampled before treatment. The receptors here all came from a male donor with rectosigmoid adenocarcinoma.

This clonotype was counted many times. The V and J genes are TRBV12-3 or TRBV12-4 and TRBJ2-1, with D possibly TRBD2 on 5 matching bases. V shed 6 bases and J shed 0 bases, with 15 bases lying between them. This CDR3 region has 16 residues. The CDR3 here is CASSFPRGGSYNEQFF. The DNA for the CDR3 is TGTGCCAGCAGCTTCCCTCGCGGAGGCTCCTACAATGAGCAGTTCTTC.

This clonotype was recorded at least ten times. The chain carries TRBV7-2 and TRBJ2-1, with 9 bases identical to TRBD1. With 5 bases clipped from V and 6 bases from J, the junction kept 11 bases outside the gene matches. In germline, CDR1 is SGHTA, CDR2 FQGNSA. The length of the CDR3 is 16 residues. This CDR3 is CASSGVSGTGSNEQFF. In DNA, the CDR3 is TGTGCCAGCAGCGGGGTTTCCGGGACAGGGAGCAATGAGCAGTTCTTC.

This clonotype has ten or more counts. The rearrangement joins TRBV6-2 or TRBV6-3 to TRBJ1-2; a possible D gene is TRBD1 (6 bases). The germline V gene has CDR1 MNHEY and CDR2 SVGEGT. The CDR3 totals 15 residues. Trimming removed 2 bases from V and 8 bases from J, with 18 bases in between. The CDR3 spells CASSYGDRRARGYTF. CDR3 nucleotide sequence: TGTGCCAGCAGTTACGGCGACAGGCGAGCCCGGGGCTACACCTTC.

About this clonotype itself: A clone one base away is much larger, so this may be a read error. V usage is TRBV20-1 and J usage is TRBJ2-7; perhaps TRBD2 as D (5 bases). Per the germline V gene, CDR1 is DFQATT and CDR2 is SNEGSKA (reference sequence). Deletions cut 1 base from V and 6 bases from J, with 16 bases between. This CDR3 spans 14 amino acids. This chain's CDR3 is CSARGGSVAFEQYF. The CDR3, as DNA: TGCAGTGCTAGAGGCGGTAGCGTAGCCTTCGAGCAGTACTTC.

Ten or more counts support this clonotype. The chain employs TRBV28 and TRBJ2-5; TRBD2 matches 10 bases. The CDR3 loop spans 15 amino acids. Trimming took 3 bases from V and 5 from J; bases not matched to a gene: 6. Germline V CDR1 and CDR2: MDHEN, SYDVKM. Here the CDR3 reads CASSLQREGRETQYF. CDR3 DNA: TGTGCCAGCAGTTTGCAGCGGGAGGGCAGGGAGACCCAGTACTTC.

This clonotype was counted only a few times. This rearrangement joins TRBV27 to TRBJ2-7, with TRBD1 identical over 8 bases. This CDR3 region has 16 residues. After removal of 7 bases from V and 6 bases from J, the junction contained 17 bases not matched to a gene. Per the germline V gene, CDR1 is MNHEY and CDR2 is SMNVEV (reference sequence). The CDR3 DNA follows: TGTGCCAGCATTCCCCTCAATTCGACAGGGGTCGGCGAGCAGTACTTC. Translated, it gives CASIPLNSTGVGEQYF.

This clonotype was detected many times. This chain connects TRBV10-3 to TRBJ2-7; D remains ambiguous. Germline CDR1 ENHRY, CDR2 SYGVKD. There are 12 residues in the CDR3. V was clipped by 6 bases and J by 5 bases, with 11 bases between them. The CDR3 bases are TGTGCCATCAGAGAGGACGCAAACGAGCAGTACTTC. This codes for CAIREDANEQYF.

The genes are TRBV3-1 and TRBJ2-5; the match to TRBD1 covers 9 bases. Germline CDR1 and CDR2: LGHDT and YNNKEL (reference sequence). The CDR3 covers 17 residues. Unmatched junction bases numbered 9, after V lost 0 bases and J lost 4 bases. CDR3 coding DNA: TGTGCCAGCAGCCAAGATGAAAGCGACAGGGGGGTAGAGACCCAGTACTTC. It specifies CASSQDESDRGVETQYF.

A word on this clonotype: The DNA is omitted, as the CDR3 cannot be located on it reliably, and the CDR3 follows TCRdb's listing. The chain's CDR3 is CASAAPGHEVFFGSGTQYF. The V call is TRBV6-2 or TRBV6-3, the J call TRBJ2-5; the D call of TRBD1 is as the table states it, not checked on the DNA. The length of the CDR3 is 19 amino acids, counting both ends. The germline V gene encodes CDR1 MNHEY and CDR2 SVGEGT.

The sample holds many counts of this clonotype. The V call is TRBV6-2 or TRBV6-3, the J call TRBJ2-7; possibly TRBD1 for D (5 bases). The CDR3 has 13 amino acids. V lost 6 bases, J lost 2 bases, and 11 bases lay in between. CDR1 and CDR2 (germline): MNHEY, SVGEGT. This chain's CDR3 is CASRETATYEQYF. The CDR3 DNA sequence: TGTGCCAGCAGGGAGACAGCAACCTACGAGCAGTACTTC.

This clonotype was counted a few times. The chain carries TRBV25-1 and TRBJ2-3, with 13 bases matching TRBD2. The ends lost 7 bases at V and 3 bases at J; junction bases unmatched: 10. CDR1 and CDR2 (germline): MGHDK, SYGVNS. CDR3 length equals 17 residues. The CDR3 spells CASTLGGLAGSTDTQYF. The CDR3 DNA reads as TGTGCCAGCACCCTAGGGGGACTAGCGGGATCTACAGATACGCAGTATTTT. Combining the CDR3 with reference TRBV25-1 and TRBJ2-3 gives the whole variable domain EADIYQTPRYLVIGTGKKITLECSQTMGHDKMYWYQQDPGMELHLIHYSYGVNSTEKGDLSSESTVSRIRTEHFPLTLESARPSHTSQYLCASTLGGLAGSTDTQYFGPGTRLTVL.

This clonotype was counted many times. The V gene is TRBV10-3, the J gene TRBJ2-3, with 9 bases identical to TRBD2. CDR3 size: 14 residues. Trimming cost V 8 bases and J 0 bases; bases outside gene matches: 3. Germline V gives CDR1 ENHRY, CDR2 SYGVKD. The CDR3 DNA follows: TGTGCCATCTGTAGCGGGGGTAGCACAGATACGCAGTATTTT. As protein: CAICSGGSTDTQYF.

This clonotype was recorded at least ten times. This CDR3 reads CASSLRPQARETGELFF. In nucleotides, the CDR3 is TGTGCCAGCAGCTTACGCCCCCAGGCTAGGGAGACCGGGGAGCTGTTTTTT. This sequence joins TRBV7-6 and TRBJ2-2; maybe TRBD2 (5 bases). In germline, CDR1 is SGHVS, CDR2 FNYEAQ. This CDR3 has 17 residues. V dropped 2 bases and J dropped 5 bases, with 18 bases sitting between them.

This clonotype was found many times. The genes are TRBV20-1 and TRBJ2-1; 11 bases fit TRBD2. V gave up 5 bases and J gave up 4 bases; unmatched junction bases: 4. Germline V gene sequence: CDR1 DFQATT, CDR2 SNEGSKA (reference sequence). The CDR3 is 14 residues long. CDR3 nucleotide sequence: TGCAGTGCTGGGGGACTAGCGGAGTACAATGAGCAGTTCTTC. Amino acids: CSAGGLAEYNEQFF.

Concerning this clonotype: A far larger clone lies a single base away; this is likely a read error. As the CDR3 is not closed by the conserved phenylalanine or tryptophan, this likely results from a read error. The chain carries TRBV6-8 and TRBJ2-7; 12 bases fit TRBD2. V was pared by 5 bases and J by 3 bases, with 5 bases of the junction left unmatched. The germline V gene has CDR1 MNHGY and CDR2 SAAAGT. The CDR3 runs 15 residues. CDR3 bases: TGTGCCAGCAGTGTCGGGACTAGCGGGTTCTACGAGCAGTACTCC. Translated, it gives CASSVGTSGFYEQYS.